The T cell receptor (beta chain) described here comes from a study of glioma-infiltrating T cells after dendritic cell vaccination. Study-wide context: Dendritic cell vaccination trial patients had either newly diagnosed or recurrent glioblastoma. Dendritic cells derived from monocytes and pulsed with autologous tumor lysate formed the vaccine.

Germline CDR1 is SGHRS and CDR2 is YFSETQ. Trimming left V 4 bases short and J 4 bases short, with 14 bases between. The CDR3 spans 14 residues. Specified time point: after dendritic cell vaccination, including at tumor progression/relapse. Clones were read by immunoSEQ multiplex PCR, and TCRdb kept only the in-frame ones, dropping some. The sample includes approximately 91,000 clones, approximately 80% of them seen just once. To note about this clone: Its specificity is not known.

Study observations and caveats: Few patients contributed both blood and tumor specimens. Longer survival after dendritic cell vaccination followed higher pretreatment TIL content.

The receptor's source is a human donor with glioblastoma. The chain combines TRBV5-1 with TRBJ1-2; D is undetermined. The sequencing used blood, collected after dendritic cell vaccination. The CDR3 protein is CASSPEGALYGYTF. CDR3 DNA: TGCGCCAGCAGCCCGGAGGGAGCACTCTATGGCTACACCTTC.